These 5 T cell receptor beta chains share one sample of origin, sequenced in a study of cytomegalovirus exposure and HLA in healthy donors. PCR used 60 Vbeta primers and 13 Jbeta primers. This table comes from immunoSEQ multiplex PCR, and its TCRdb copy is limited to in-frame clones, with some not included. The repertoire holds about 190,000 clones, with about 76% as singletons. The sequencing input was PBMCs. Receptor source: a woman between 50 and 59 years old in good health and CMV-seronegative.

The gene calls are TRBV5-1 and TRBJ1-2; 7 bases are a match to TRBD1. V was clipped by 8 bases and J by 2 bases; unmatched bases: 3. CDR1 SGHRS and CDR2 YFSETQ come from the germline V gene. CDR3 length: 12 amino acids. The CDR3 DNA is TGCGCCAGTCGGGGACAGAACTATGGCTACACCTTC. Translation: CASRGQNYGYTF. The variable domain in full, completed from reference TRBV5-1 and TRBJ1-2, reads KAGVTQTPRYLIKTRGQQVTLSCSPISGHRSVSWYQQTPGQGLQFLFEYFSETQRNKGNFPGRFSGRQFSNSRSEMNVSTLELGDSALYLCASRGQNYGYTFGSGTRLTVV.

The chain carries TRBV2 and TRBJ1-2; D may be TRBD1 (6 bases). Deletions cut 6 bases from V and 4 bases from J, with 12 bases between. Germline CDR1 is SNHLY and CDR2 is FYNNEI. The CDR3 has 13 amino acids. CDR3 DNA: TGTGCCAGCAGCAGCAGGGGAGCCTATGGCTACACCTTC. This codes for CASSSRGAYGYTF.

DNA for the CDR3: TGTGCCAGCAGCCCTCACGTGAGGCCGGTCGGGGAGCTGTTTTTT. This translates into CASSPHVRPVGELFF. The chain combines TRBV6-6 with TRBJ2-2, with D unclear. V lost 6 bases to trimming and J lost 7 bases, with 18 bases between them. Germline CDR1 reads MNHNY; CDR2 reads SVGAGI (reference sequence). The CDR3 length is 15 residues.

Only a few counts were recorded for this clone. This chain joins TRBV6-5 and TRBJ2-1, with 7 bases identical to TRBD2. The CDR3 spans 14 residues. J gave up 9 bases and V 3 bases, and 8 bases lay outside the gene matches. Germline lookup yields CDR1 MNHEY and CDR2 SVGAGI. The CDR3 sequence is CASSYKSGDGEQFF. The CDR3 DNA follows: TGTGCCAGCAGTTATAAAAGCGGGGACGGTGAGCAGTTCTTC.

This chain uses TRBV9 with TRBJ2-1; 12 bases match TRBD2. Trimming removed 0 bases from V and 4 bases from J; junction bases left unmatched: 14. The CDR3 runs to 20 residues. Germline values: CDR1 SGDLS, CDR2 YYNGEE. CDR3 sequence (DNA): TGTGCCAGCAGCGTAGGAATATCTAGCGGGAGGGGTGGAAGGTACAATGAGCAGTTCTTC. This translates into CASSVGISSGRGGRYNEQFF.